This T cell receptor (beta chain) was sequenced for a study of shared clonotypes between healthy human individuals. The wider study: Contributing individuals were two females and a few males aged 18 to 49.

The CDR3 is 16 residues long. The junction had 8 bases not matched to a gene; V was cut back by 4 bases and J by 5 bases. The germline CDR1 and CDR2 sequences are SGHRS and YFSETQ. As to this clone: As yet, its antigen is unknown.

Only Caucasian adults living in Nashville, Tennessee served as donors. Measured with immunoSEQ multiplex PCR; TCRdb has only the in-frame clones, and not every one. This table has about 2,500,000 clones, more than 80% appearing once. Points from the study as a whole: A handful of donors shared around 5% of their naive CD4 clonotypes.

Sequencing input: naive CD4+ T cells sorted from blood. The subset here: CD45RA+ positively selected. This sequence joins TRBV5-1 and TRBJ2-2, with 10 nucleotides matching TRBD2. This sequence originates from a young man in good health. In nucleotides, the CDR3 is TGCGCCAGCAGCCAGGACCCACTAGCGGGAACCGGGGAGCTGTTTTTT. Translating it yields CASSQDPLAGTGELFF.